The 9 T cell receptor beta chains in this list originate from one sample, sequenced in a study of T-cell reconstitution after alpha-beta-depleted transplantation in children (dated by TCRdb to the mid-2010s). The treatment or condition label on this specimen signifies: allogeneic hematopoietic cell transplantation with graft depleted of TCRalphabeta T cells and CD19 B cells. Receptor libraries were prepared by PCR. Sequencing instrument: Illumina HiSeq 2500. To normalize quantification of the TCRbeta repertoire, the TCR libraries were built with molecular barcoding that relied on unique molecular identifiers. Through fastp at Q25 and MiXCR, TCRdb rebuilt clones from the public reads, retaining in-frame beta chains. Rows merge per CDR3 protein into single entries with the most common DNA and genes. This sample holds fewer than 550,000 distinct CDR3 sequences; roughly 17% were observed only once. Clones ranked in the top ten supply 25% to 35% of the sample.

This material consisted of PBMCs, mostly from graft donor cells, taken 360 days after TCRalphabeta/CD19-depleted stem cell transplant. These receptor sequences come from a boy under two years old who had a stem cell transplant for Wiskott-Aldrich syndrome, so the T cells may come from the graft donor.

CDR3 sequence (DNA): TGTGCCAGCAGTTCTCTGGGACTAGCGGGGCCCTACAATGAGCAGTTCTTC. It translates to CASSSLGLAGPYNEQFF. The V gene is TRBV27, the J gene TRBJ2-1; TRBD2 aligns across 13 bases. The CDR3 length is 17 residues. Per the germline V gene, CDR1 is MNHEY and CDR2 is SMNVEV (reference sequence). The junction had 5 bases not matched to a gene; V was cut back by 4 bases and J by 2 bases.

This clonotype was picked up a small number of times. The chain couples TRBV24-1 to TRBJ2-2; 9 bases align to TRBD1. This CDR3 spans 16 amino acids. V lost 6 bases, J lost 2 bases, and 6 bases stayed unmatched. Germline values: CDR1 KGHDR, CDR2 SFDVKD. The DNA for the CDR3 is TGTGCCACCAGTCTCCCGGGACAGGGAAACACCGGGGAGCTGTTTTTT. It codes for CATSLPGQGNTGELFF.

The V and J genes are TRBV7-9 and TRBJ2-1; TRBD2 is a possible D gene (6 bases). The germline V and J ends were trimmed by 2 bases and 3 bases, with 11 bases remaining between them. The CDR3 consists of 15 residues. Germline CDR1 SEHNR, CDR2 FQNEAQ (reference sequence). The CDR3 loop reads CASSLLVAVYNEQFF. DNA of the CDR3: TGTGCCAGCAGCTTACTAGTAGCGGTCTACAATGAGCAGTTCTTC. The complete variable domain, with remaining parts taken from reference TRBV7-9 and TRBJ2-1, reads DTGVSQNPRHKITKRGQNVTFRCDPISEHNRLYWYRQTLGQGPEFLTYFQNEAQLEKSRLLSDRFSAERPKGSFSTLEIQRTEQGDSAMYLCASSLLVAVYNEQFFGPGTRLTVL.

This clonotype was seen more than once but under ten times. This chain links TRBV5-1 with TRBJ2-5; no firm D call. The V end lost 4 bases, the J end lost 5 bases, and 12 bases lay between the germline ends. CDR3 length equals 13 residues. Germline lookup yields CDR1 SGHRS and CDR2 YFSETQ. CDR3 amino acids: CASSLDPHETQYF. The CDR3 DNA is TGCGCCAGCAGCCTGGACCCTCACGAGACCCAGTACTTC.

The DNA for the CDR3 is TGCAGTGTCCCACCGGGTGGAGGGGTTCCCCTTTTCCTGCCCAAAAACATTCAGTACTTC. It codes for CSVPPGGGVPLFLPKNIQYF. The rearrangement uses TRBV20-1 and TRBJ2-4; TRBD2 might be the D (6 bases). The ends were cut back, 7 bases at V and 2 bases at J, with 33 bases in the middle. Germline values: CDR1 DFQATT, CDR2 SNEGSKA (reference sequence). The CDR3 length is 20 residues.

CDR3: CAISDSRGGYEQYF. CDR3 nucleotide sequence: TGTGCCATCAGTGATAGCCGGGGGGGCTACGAGCAGTACTTC. The chain links TRBV10-3 to TRBJ2-7, with 8 bases matching TRBD2. Germline-derived CDR1 and CDR2 are ENHRY and SYGVKD. This CDR3 is built from 14 residues. Trimming removed 3 bases from V and 3 bases from J; junction bases left unmatched: 4.

At least ten counts were recorded for this clonotype. The chain couples TRBV4-1 to TRBJ2-7; TRBD2 matches at 15 bases. This CDR3 has 18 residues. In germline, CDR1 is MGHRA, CDR2 YSYEKL. J was trimmed by 0 bases and V by 6 bases; bases with no gene match: 9. This CDR3 is CASSHRTSGGASSYEQYF. The CDR3 nucleotides are TGCGCCAGCAGTCACAGGACTAGCGGGGGGGCCTCCTCCTACGAGCAGTACTTC.

This clonotype was detected many times. The chain carries TRBV12-3 or TRBV12-4 and TRBJ2-3; tentative D call: TRBD1 (6 bases). Trimming pared 6 bases from V and 2 bases from J, leaving 15 bases between. CDR3 length: 15 residues. CDR3 nucleotide sequence: TGTGCCAGCAGCAGTTCGACAGGCATCACAGATACGCAGTATTTT. Translating gives CASSSSTGITDTQYF.

There are many counts of this clonotype. The chain employs TRBV4-2 and TRBJ2-2; no clear D. CDR3 length equals 15 residues. V was clipped by 6 bases and J by 4 bases, with 15 bases between them. Germline lookup yields CDR1 LGHNA and CDR2 YNFKEQ. As DNA, the CDR3 is TGTGCCAGCAGTCTTAGCCACGCACTCACCGGGGAGCTGTTTTTT. Translated: CASSLSHALTGELFF.